This entry lists 17 T cell receptor beta chains sequenced from one sample in a study of post-analysis software for immune sequencing data. Their recognized antigens are unknown. Findings and caveats of the study: The study found TRBV5-6, TRBV5-1 and TRBV20-1 among about 5 TRBV segments more frequent in patients than controls.

Unique molecular identifiers were carried by the TCR beta cDNA libraries. TCRdb recomputed calls from the PCR reads with MiXCR, one row per CDR3 protein. Of approximately 660,000 distinct CDR3 sequences listed, approximately 60% are singletons. Sequenced: blood. The receptors here all came from a girl aged 2 to 10 with multiple sclerosis.

This sequence joins TRBV10-3 and TRBJ2-1; the match to TRBD2 covers 11 bases. The ends lost 0 bases at V and 5 bases at J; junction bases unmatched: 3. Germline V lookup: CDR1 ENHRY, CDR2 SYGVKD. The CDR3 loop spans 16 amino acids. CDR3 DNA sequence: TGTGCCATCAGTGAGTCGACACTAGCGGGGGACAATGAGCAGTTCTTC. Amino acid sequence: CAISESTLAGDNEQFF.

The chain carries TRBV6-5 and TRBJ1-5; maybe TRBD1 (6 bases). The V and J ends lost 5 bases and 4 bases respectively, with 9 bases between them. The CDR3 totals 13 residues. CDR1 is MNHEY and CDR2 is SVGAGI in the germline V gene. CDR3 nucleotides: TGTGCCAGCAGTCAGGACAGAAATCAGCCCCAGCATTTT. It is translated as CASSQDRNQPQHF.

The chain joins TRBV14 to TRBJ1-2; D may be TRBD1 (6 bases). The CDR3 extends over 16 amino acids. The ends were cut back, 0 bases at V and 2 bases at J, with 13 bases in the middle. Germline loops: CDR1 SGHDN, CDR2 FVKESK. The CDR3 spells CASSQDRRGRNYGYTF. CDR3 DNA sequence: TGTGCCAGCAGCCAAGATAGGAGGGGGAGGAACTATGGCTACACCTTC.

The genes are TRBV7-2 and TRBJ2-6, with 7 nucleotides matching TRBD1. CDR3 length equals 17 residues. Germline CDR1 is SGHTA and CDR2 is FQGNSA. The trim removed 3 bases at V and 2 bases at J, leaving 7 bases unmatched. The CDR3 loop is CASSLGQPRAGANVLTF. As DNA, the CDR3 is TGTGCCAGCAGCTTGGGACAGCCGAGGGCTGGGGCCAACGTCCTGACTTTC.

The chain couples TRBV10-3 to TRBJ1-1; D possibly corresponds to TRBD1 (5 bases). Germline V lookup: CDR1 ENHRY, CDR2 SYGVKD. There are 14 residues in the CDR3. The V end lost 7 bases, the J end lost 4 bases, and 16 bases lay between the germline ends. CDR3: CAIKDPSGGTEAFF. The CDR3 DNA reads as TGTGCCATCAAAGACCCGAGTGGGGGCACTGAAGCTTTCTTT.

This clonotype appeared a few times. The chain recombines TRBV24-1 with TRBJ2-3, with TRBD1 matching 7 bases. This CDR3 spans 13 amino acids. In germline, CDR1 is KGHDR, CDR2 SFDVKD. J gave up 2 bases and V 11 bases, and 6 bases lay outside the gene matches. In DNA, the CDR3 is TGTGCCATCCGGGACAGCTACACAGATACGCAGTATTTT. Translation: CAIRDSYTDTQYF.

This clonotype has just a few counts. The chain uses TRBV18 and TRBJ2-5, with 8 positions matching TRBD1. The CDR3 is 14 residues long. Germline CDR1 reads KGHSH; CDR2 reads LQKENI. J gave up 4 bases and V 3 bases, and 4 bases lay outside the gene matches. CDR3 in DNA: TGTGCCAGCTCACCCCGGACAGGGCCAGAGACCCAGTACTTC. This translates into CASSPRTGPETQYF. The full variable domain, rest sourced from reference TRBV18 and TRBJ2-5, is NAGVMQNPRHLVRRRGQEARLRCSPMKGHSHVYWYRQLPEEGLKFMVYLQKENIIDESGMPKERFSAEFPKEGPSILRIQQVVRGDSAAYFCASSPRTGPETQYFGPGTRLLVL.

V and J are TRBV29-1 and TRBJ2-7; perhaps D is TRBD1 or TRBD2 (5 bases each). There are 14 residues in the CDR3. The germline V gene has CDR1 SQVTM and CDR2 ANQGSEA. V lost 7 bases to trimming and J lost 4 bases, with 20 bases between them. The CDR3 spells CSASPRGAGYEQYF. In nucleotides, the CDR3 is TGCAGCGCCTCCCCCCGAGGGGCTGGGTACGAGCAGTACTTC.

V usage is TRBV10-1 and J usage is TRBJ2-3; no reliable D call. Germline assignment: CDR1 WNHNN and CDR2 SYGVQD (reference sequence). The CDR3 extends over 15 amino acids. Trimming took off 2 bases at V and 0 bases at J, with 9 bases between the two ends. As DNA, the CDR3 is TGCGCCAGCAGTGAGGGAACGAGGAGCACAGATACGCAGTATTTT. This translates into CASSEGTRSTDTQYF.

In this sample, this clonotype turned up a few times. This rearrangement joins TRBV6-2 or TRBV6-3 to TRBJ2-6; D is ambiguous. With 6 bases removed from V and 0 bases from J, the gap between germline ends came to 9 bases. The germline gives CDR1 MNHEY, CDR2 SVGEGT. The CDR3 spans 15 residues. The CDR3 bases are TGTGCCAGCAGCCCTTGGGACTCTGGGGCCAACGTCCTGACTTTC. This gives the protein CASSPWDSGANVLTF.

The table lists this clonotype with a few counts. The chain joins TRBV7-2 to TRBJ2-5; 12 bases align to TRBD2. The length of the CDR3 is 16 residues. The V and J ends lost 4 bases and 3 bases, in that order; junction bases with no gene match: 6. The V gene's germline CDR1 is SGHTA and CDR2 FQGNSA. In DNA, the CDR3 is TGTGCCAGCAGCTCCCCGACTAGCGGGGGAGAAGAGACCCAGTACTTC. Its protein is CASSSPTSGGEETQYF.

This clonotype was counted only a few times. The chain recombines TRBV6-5 with TRBJ2-7; the match to TRBD1 covers 7 bases. V lost 0 bases, J lost 6 bases, and 2 bases stayed unmatched. CDR1 is MNHEY and CDR2 is SVGAGI in the germline V gene. The CDR3 loop spans 13 amino acids. The CDR3 nucleotides are TGTGCCAGCAGTTACTCGACAGGGTCCGAGCAGTACTTC. This encodes CASSYSTGSEQYF.

This rearrangement joins TRBV5-1 to TRBJ2-7; tentatively, D is TRBD1 (5 bases). V lost 3 bases and J lost 1, with 14 bases in between. Germline assignment: CDR1 SGHRS and CDR2 YFSETQ. The CDR3 consists of 15 residues. The CDR3 DNA reads as TGCGCCAGCAGCTCCCCGCAGGGTCTATCCTACGAGCAGTACTTC. It specifies CASSSPQGLSYEQYF.

The chain carries TRBV20-1 and TRBJ1-2; D is undetermined. V lost 3 bases and J lost 5, with 10 bases in between. Germline CDR1 and CDR2: DFQATT and SNEGSKA (reference sequence). The CDR3 consists of 12 residues. CDR3 DNA: TGCAGTGCTAGTGCCGGACCTTATGGCTACACCTTC. This codes for CSASAGPYGYTF.

This chain links TRBV29-1 with TRBJ2-1; TRBD2 matches 8 bases. V lost 3 bases, J lost 6 bases, and 7 bases stayed unmatched. Per germline, CDR1 SQVTM and CDR2 ANQGSEA. The CDR3 is made up of 14 amino acids. The CDR3, as DNA: TGCAGCGTTGATAGGGCTAGCGGGCCCAATGAGCAGTTCTTC. This codes for CSVDRASGPNEQFF.

This clonotype was observed once. The chain combines TRBV7-9 with TRBJ2-1, with D perhaps matching TRBD1 (6 bases). The CDR3 covers 14 residues. Germline CDR1 reads SEHNR; CDR2 reads FQNEAQ (reference sequence). V was pared by 2 bases and J by 8 bases, with 13 bases between. CDR3 DNA sequence: TGTGCCAGCAGCTTATTACAGGGAGACGATGAGCAGTTCTTC. Amino acids: CASSLLQGDDEQFF.

The V and J genes are TRBV5-5 and TRBJ1-4; perhaps TRBD1 as D (6 bases). The CDR3 is made up of 14 amino acids. Trimming left V 4 bases short and J 6 bases short, with 13 bases between. The germline V gene encodes CDR1 SGHKS and CDR2 YYEKEE (reference sequence). The CDR3 DNA is TGTGCCAGCAGCCCCCAGGGGAGGGATGAAAAACTGTTTTTT. It translates to CASSPQGRDEKLFF.